The present T cell receptor beta chain was sequenced within a study of cytomegalovirus exposure and HLA in healthy donors. Researchers ran the PCR with 60 Vbeta and 13 Jbeta primers. Assay used: immunoSEQ multiplex PCR; TCRdb lists only in-frame clones, some missing. The sample has about 200,000 clones, approximately 85% seen once. The table lists this clone with a few counts. CDR1 and CDR2 (germline): SGHRS, YFSETQ. V was trimmed by 4 bases and J by 5 bases, leaving 15 bases between them. The CDR3 loop spans 14 amino acids. The sequencing input was PBMCs. The receptor was isolated from a woman in her 40s in good health and CMV-seronegative. The chain joins TRBV5-1 to TRBJ1-1; a possible D gene is TRBD1 (5 bases). The DNA for the CDR3 is TGCGCCAGCAGCGCCGGGGGAACGGTGACTGAAGCTTTCTTT. Translating it yields CASSAGGTVTEAFF.